This T cell receptor beta chain was found in a study of OX40 agonist ivuxolimab in advanced cancers. Study summary: Patients got intravenous ivuxolimab at 0.01 to 10 mg/kg every 2 weeks. Averaging 60 years in age, with a range of roughly 20 to 90, the cohort was approximately 83% male.

This table comes from immunoSEQ multiplex PCR, and its TCRdb copy is limited to in-frame clones, with some not included. The sample has about 58,000 clones, just over 85% seen once; the top ten hold 1%. Concerning this clone: Its antigen remains unknown.

Whole-study findings and limits: Antigen specificity was not determined for the expanded peripheral T cells. Relative to CD4+, CD8+ T cells held more expanded clones on average.

The CDR3 has 12 residues. Germline lookup yields CDR1 MNHEY and CDR2 SVGAGI. V lost 6 bases, J lost 8 bases, and 13 bases lay in between. The sample in question was CD4+ or CD8+ T cells sorted from blood, obtained in a trial of the OX40 agonist ivuxolimab. The TCR sequence derives from an adult with an advanced solid tumor such as melanoma, head and neck, liver or kidney cancer. The chain employs TRBV6-5 and TRBJ1-2, with D perhaps TRBD1 (5 bases). CDR3 sequence: CASSGTTWGYTF. CDR3 nucleotides: TGTGCCAGCAGCGGGACCACCTGGGGCTACACCTTC.